The entry below gives a single T cell receptor beta chain sequence along with its context. Antigen unknown. This sample is drawn from a study of radiotherapy plus CTLA-4 blockade in lung cancer. Whole-study findings and limits: TCR clones of tumor origin grew in blood after radiotherapy plus ipilimumab. Strongest reported response predictors: early blood clone changes and post-radiation interferon-beta.

The CDR3 sequence is 13 residues long. CDR1 SGHVS and CDR2 FNYEAQ come from the germline V gene. Trimming pared 5 bases from V and 2 bases from J, leaving 9 bases between. The method was immunoSEQ multiplex PCR; TCRdb's version includes in-frame clones alone and lacks a portion of them. The table records around 85,000 clones, 70% to 90% of them present only once. The input for sequencing was peripheral blood, taken from a patient treated with radiotherapy plus ipilimumab. The chain carries TRBV7-6 and TRBJ2-5; weak D call: TRBD1 (6 bases). The sequence came from a human donor with non-small cell lung cancer who had a partial response to radiotherapy plus ipilimumab. The chain's CDR3 is CASSPGQQETQYF. The CDR3 DNA is TGTGCCAGCAGCCCAGGACAGCAAGAGACCCAGTACTTC.